This TCR beta chain stems from a study of control samples from healthy donors and cancer patients. The CDR3 has 18 residues. V was cut by 1 base and J by 0 bases, with 17 bases left in between. Germline CDR1 is SGHAT and CDR2 is FQNNGV. TCRdb's copy holds only in-frame clones and misses some; the assay was immunoSEQ multiplex PCR. The profile covers fewer than 90,000 clones, with about 87% appearing a single time and under 2.5% taken by the ten largest. Sequenced: PBMCs. The sequence was collected from an older woman with head and neck cancer. The V gene is TRBV11-2, the J gene TRBJ2-3, with TRBD2 as a possible D gene (6 bases). The CDR3 DNA reads TGTGCCAGCAGCTTAGTAGTGACGGTGGGACTGAGCACAGATACGCAGTATTTT. This translates into CASSLVVTVGLSTDTQYF.